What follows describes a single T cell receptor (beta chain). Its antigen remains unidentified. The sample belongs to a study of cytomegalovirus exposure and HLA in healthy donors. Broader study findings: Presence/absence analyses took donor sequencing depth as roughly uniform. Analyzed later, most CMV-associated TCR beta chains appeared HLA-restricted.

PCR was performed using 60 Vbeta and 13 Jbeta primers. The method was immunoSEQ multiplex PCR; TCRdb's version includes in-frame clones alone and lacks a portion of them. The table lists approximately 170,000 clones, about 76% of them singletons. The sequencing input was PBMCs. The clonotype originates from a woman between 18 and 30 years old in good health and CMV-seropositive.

The CDR3 reads CASSPSGPGTYEQYF. The DNA for the CDR3 is TGTGCCAGTAGTCCTAGTGGGCCAGGGACCTACGAGCAGTACTTC. The J gene is TRBJ2-7, the V gene TRBV19; D may be TRBD1 (5 bases). The CDR3 runs 15 residues. Germline CDR1 LNHDA, CDR2 SQIVND (reference sequence). Trimming stripped 5 bases from V and 2 bases from J, with 16 bases between.